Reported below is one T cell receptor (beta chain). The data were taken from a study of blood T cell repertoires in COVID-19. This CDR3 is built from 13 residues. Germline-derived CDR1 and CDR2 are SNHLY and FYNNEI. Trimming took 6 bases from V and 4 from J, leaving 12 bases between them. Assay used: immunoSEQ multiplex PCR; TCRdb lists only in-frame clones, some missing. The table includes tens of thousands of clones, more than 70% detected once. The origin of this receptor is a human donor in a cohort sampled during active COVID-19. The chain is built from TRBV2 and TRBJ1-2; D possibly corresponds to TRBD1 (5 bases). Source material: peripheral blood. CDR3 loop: CASSSGFGYGYTF. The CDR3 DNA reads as TGTGCCAGCAGCTCAGGGTTCGGCTATGGCTACACCTTC.